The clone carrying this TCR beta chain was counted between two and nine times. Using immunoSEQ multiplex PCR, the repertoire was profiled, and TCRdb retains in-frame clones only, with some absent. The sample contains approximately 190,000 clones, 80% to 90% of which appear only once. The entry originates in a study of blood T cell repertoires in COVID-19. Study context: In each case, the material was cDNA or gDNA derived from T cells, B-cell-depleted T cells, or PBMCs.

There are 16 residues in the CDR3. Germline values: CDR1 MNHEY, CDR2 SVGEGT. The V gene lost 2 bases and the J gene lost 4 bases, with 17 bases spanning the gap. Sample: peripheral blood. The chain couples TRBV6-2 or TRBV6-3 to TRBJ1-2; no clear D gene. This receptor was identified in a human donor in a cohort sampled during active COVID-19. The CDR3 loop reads CASSYPTTRVSYGYTF. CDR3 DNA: TGTGCCAGCAGTTACCCAACGACTAGGGTGAGCTATGGCTACACCTTC.